Sequencing of this T cell receptor beta chain was carried out in a study of cytomegalovirus exposure and HLA in healthy donors. Broader study findings: Reportedly, TCR beta sequences accurately predicted HLA-A and HLA-B alleles in most subjects. There were reportedly fewer N-insertions in an Asian-associated ancestry cluster than the approximately 640-donor mean, in a later analysis. Most TCR beta V segments were productive about 87% or about 30% of the time in an earlier analysis. Immune exposure information comprised only CMV serostatus.

About this clone: Its antigen is not identified.

The PCR employed 60 Vbeta primers together with 13 Jbeta primers. Method: immunoSEQ multiplex PCR; TCRdb's copy keeps in-frame clones and lacks some. The top ten hold roughly 3.5% of the sample, which has about 59,000 clones, 80% seen once. The germline V gene encodes CDR1 MGHRA and CDR2 YSYEKL. This CDR3 has 16 residues. V lost 0 bases to trimming and J lost 5 bases, with 16 bases between them. Sequences were obtained from PBMCs. The TCR sequence derives from a woman in her thirties or forties in good health and CMV-seronegative. The rearrangement joins TRBV4-1 to TRBJ1-2; weak D call: TRBD1 (6 bases). CDR3 nucleotides: TGCGCCAGCAGCCAAGATCAAGGACAGTATGGGTATGGCTACACCTTC. This gives the protein CASSQDQGQYGYGYTF.